The 3 T cell receptor beta chains below come from one sample, sequenced in a study of cytomegalovirus exposure and HLA in healthy donors. In the PCR, 60 Vbeta and 13 Jbeta primers were used. Some clones are missing from TCRdb's copy, which holds only in-frame ones; the method was immunoSEQ multiplex PCR. The sample shows under 150,000 clones, about four fifths of them seen only once. Sequencing input: PBMCs. Receptors were obtained from a male donor in good health and CMV-seronegative.

This clone was counted once. The chain carries TRBV19 and TRBJ1-2, with a weak D call TRBD1 (6 bases). This CDR3 has 16 residues. The germline V gene has CDR1 LNHDA and CDR2 SQIVND (reference sequence). Trimming stripped 0 bases from V and 4 bases from J, with 15 bases between. The CDR3 sequence is CASSIDAQGFGYGYTF. The CDR3 DNA sequence: TGTGCCAGTAGTATAGATGCACAGGGTTTCGGCTATGGCTACACCTTC.

V is TRBV7-2 and J is TRBJ2-7; D call uncertain. Trimming cost V 1 base and J 1 base, with 8 bases left between them. Germline values: CDR1 SGHTA, CDR2 FQGNSA. CDR3 size: 14 residues. CDR3: CASSLERNSYEQYF. For the CDR3, the DNA is TGTGCCAGCAGCTTAGAGAGGAATTCCTACGAGCAGTACTTC.

The V and J genes are TRBV19 and TRBJ2-1; TRBD2 matches at 8 bases. Per germline, CDR1 LNHDA and CDR2 SQIVND (reference sequence). Trimming at V came to 3 bases and at J to 7 bases, leaving 5 bases not matched to a gene. CDR3 length: 14 amino acids. Here the CDR3 DNA reads TGTGCCAGTAGTATTCTTTCTAGCGGGAATGAGCAGTTCTTC. Encoded protein: CASSILSSGNEQFF.